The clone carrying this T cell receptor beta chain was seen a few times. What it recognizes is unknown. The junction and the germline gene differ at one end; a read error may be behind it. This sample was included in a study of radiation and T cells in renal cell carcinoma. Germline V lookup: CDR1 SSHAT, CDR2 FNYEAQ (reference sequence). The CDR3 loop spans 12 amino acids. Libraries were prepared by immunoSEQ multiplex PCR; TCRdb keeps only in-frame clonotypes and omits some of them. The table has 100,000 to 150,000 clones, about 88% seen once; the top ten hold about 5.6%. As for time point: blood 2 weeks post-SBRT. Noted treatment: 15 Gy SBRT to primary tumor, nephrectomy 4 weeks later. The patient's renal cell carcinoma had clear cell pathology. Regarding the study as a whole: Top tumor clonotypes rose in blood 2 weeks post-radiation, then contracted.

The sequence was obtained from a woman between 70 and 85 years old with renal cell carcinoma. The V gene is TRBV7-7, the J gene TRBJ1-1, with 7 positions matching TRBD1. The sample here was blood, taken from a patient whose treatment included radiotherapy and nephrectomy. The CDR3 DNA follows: TGTGCTAGCAGCAGGGACAGCCCGCCAGCTTTCTTT. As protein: CASSRDSPPAFF.